The next 23 T cell receptor beta chains were all read from a single sample in a study of OX40 agonist ivuxolimab in advanced cancers. Data came from immunoSEQ multiplex PCR; TCRdb stores just in-frame clones and leaves some out. Found here are 77,000 or so clones, more than 75% of them singletons; the top ten hold more than 0.45%. The sample consisted of CD4+ or CD8+ T cells sorted from blood, taken in a trial of the OX40 agonist ivuxolimab. These receptors all come from an adult with an advanced solid tumor such as melanoma, head and neck, liver or kidney cancer.

The chain links TRBV7-2 to TRBJ2-1; TRBD2 matches 8 bases. The CDR3 is made up of 16 amino acids. Trimming removed 6 bases from V and 5 bases from J; junction bases left unmatched: 12. The germline gives CDR1 SGHTA, CDR2 FQGNSA. CDR3 nucleotide sequence: TGTGCCAGCAGTCCCGAGGGAGCGGGAGATAACAATGAGCAGTTCTTC. The encoded protein is CASSPEGAGDNNEQFF.

Here the CDR3 reads CASSPRTERGETQYF. The CDR3 DNA is TGCGCCAGCAGCCCCCGGACAGAACGGGGAGAGACCCAGTACTTC. The chain joins TRBV5-1 to TRBJ2-5, with D maybe TRBD1 (6 bases). Trimming took off 4 bases at V and 4 bases at J, with 17 bases between the two ends. The CDR3 is 15 amino acids. The germline CDR1 and CDR2 sequences are SGHRS and YFSETQ.

This chain connects TRBV6-5 to TRBJ1-2; D uncertain. This CDR3 is built from 10 residues. Germline values: CDR1 MNHEY, CDR2 SVGAGI. The V gene lost 6 bases and the J gene lost 8 bases, with 7 bases spanning the gap. The CDR3 DNA reads TGTGCCAGCAGGGGAAAGGGCTACACCTTC. Protein product: CASRGKGYTF.

This clone was detected once. The chain recombines TRBV28 with TRBJ1-1, with D possibly TRBD1 on 5 matching bases. This CDR3 comprises 18 residues. Trimming took off 3 bases at V and 1 base at J, with 21 bases between the two ends. Germline assignment: CDR1 MDHEN and CDR2 SYDVKM. This CDR3 is CASSFSGFGTGQNTEAFF. The CDR3 bases are TGTGCCAGCAGTTTTTCAGGGTTCGGGACGGGGCAGAACACTGAAGCTTTCTTT.

This clone appeared once. The V gene is TRBV6-1, the J gene TRBJ1-5; D unresolved. V lost 7 bases and J lost 0, with 10 bases in between. CDR3 length: 14 amino acids. The V gene's germline CDR1 is MNHNS and CDR2 SASEGT. The CDR3 nucleotides read TGTGCCAGCACCACCAGCGATAGCAATCAGCCCCAGCATTTT. It specifies CASTTSDSNQPQHF.

The chain combines TRBV6-5 with TRBJ2-5; 11 positions agree with TRBD1. Germline V gene sequence: CDR1 MNHEY, CDR2 SVGAGI. There are 13 residues in the CDR3. The ends lost 5 bases at V and 6 bases at J; junction bases unmatched: 2. CDR3 residues: CASSADRGQTQYF. For the CDR3, the DNA is TGTGCCAGCAGTGCGGACAGGGGGCAGACCCAGTACTTC.

This sequence joins TRBV6-5 and TRBJ1-1; D is undetermined. V was pared by 3 bases and J by 4 bases, with 12 bases between. Germline CDR1 is MNHEY and CDR2 is SVGAGI. This CDR3 has 14 residues. CDR3 coding DNA: TGTGCCAGCAGTTATTTGTCCGGTTTCACTGAAGCTTTCTTT. It is translated as CASSYLSGFTEAFF.

The chain is built from TRBV10-2 and TRBJ2-1; 9 bases fit TRBD2. Trimming removed 6 bases from V and 4 bases from J; junction bases left unmatched: 4. This CDR3 region has 14 residues. Germline V lookup: CDR1 WSHSY, CDR2 SAAADI. This CDR3 is CASRLAGAYNEQFF. The CDR3 DNA sequence: TGCGCCAGCAGATTAGCGGGAGCTTACAATGAGCAGTTCTTC.

This clone occurred once. The chain uses TRBV2 and TRBJ1-2, with D maybe TRBD1 (6 bases). The V end was cut by 4 bases, the J end by 13 bases, with 13 bases between. CDR1 and CDR2 from the germline V gene are SNHLY and FYNNEI. This CDR3 contains 11 residues. CDR3 bases: TGTGCCAGCAGTGTTGGGGGGGCGCCCACCTTC. Amino acid sequence: CASSVGGAPTF.

CDR3 bases: TGTGCCAGTAGTATAGATCCAGACACCGGGGAGCTGTTTTTT. This encodes CASSIDPDTGELFF. The chain has TRBV19 and TRBJ2-2, with D hard to call. The CDR3 extends over 14 amino acids. V dropped 0 bases and J dropped 3 bases, with 5 bases sitting between them. The germline CDR1 and CDR2 sequences are LNHDA and SQIVND (reference sequence).

J is TRBJ1-4 and V is TRBV6-5; D is possibly TRBD1 (6 bases). V was pared by 2 bases and J by 8 bases, with 18 bases between. There are 16 residues in the CDR3. CDR1 and CDR2 (germline): MNHEY, SVGAGI. As DNA, the CDR3 is TGTGCCAGCAGTTACGAGTGGGGGCAAGAAGGGGAAAAACTGTTTTTT. This translates into CASSYEWGQEGEKLFF.

The V and J genes are TRBV14 and TRBJ2-2; D gene uncertain. The CDR3 contains 14 residues. V was cut by 4 bases and J by 1 base, with 7 bases left in between. Germline CDR1 reads SGHDN; CDR2 reads FVKESK. The CDR3 DNA follows: TGTGCCAGCAGCCCACAGCGGAACACCGGGGAGCTGTTTTTT. Its protein product is CASSPQRNTGELFF.

The chain recombines TRBV18 with TRBJ2-6; D remains ambiguous. From germline, CDR1 is KGHSH and CDR2 LQKENI. This CDR3 is built from 17 residues. Trimming pared 3 bases from V and 0 bases from J, leaving 12 bases between. CDR3 amino acids: CASSPNIRSSGANVLTF. The DNA of the CDR3 is TGTGCCAGCTCACCGAATATCAGAAGCTCTGGGGCCAACGTCCTGACTTTC.

The chain is built from TRBV2 and TRBJ2-7; D unresolved. This CDR3 is built from 12 residues. Germline CDR1 and CDR2: SNHLY and FYNNEI. Trimming took 2 bases from V and 3 from J, leaving 5 bases between them. As DNA, the CDR3 is TGTGCCAGCAGTGAACAGCTCTACGAGCAGTACTTC. Its protein is CASSEQLYEQYF.

This clone was counted a single time. CDR3 in amino acids: CASSSQGLSGGRSEQYF. CDR3 coding DNA: TGTGCCAGCAGCTCTCAAGGACTTAGCGGGGGGCGGAGCGAGCAGTACTTC. The rearrangement links TRBV7-2 to TRBJ2-7; 10 bases align to TRBD2. V trimming: 4 bases; J trimming: 6 bases; junction bases outside the gene matches: 15. This CDR3 contains 17 residues. Germline V gene data show CDR1 as SGHTA and CDR2 as FQGNSA.

The rearrangement uses TRBV11-2 and TRBJ2-3; D is unresolved. CDR3 length: 12 amino acids. Per the germline V gene, CDR1 is SGHAT and CDR2 is FQNNGV. Trimming removed 5 bases from V and 1 base from J, with 4 bases in between. CDR3 DNA: TGTGCCAGCAGCCCCGGCACAGATACGCAGTATTTT. Translated: CASSPGTDTQYF.

V gene TRBV2 combines with J gene TRBJ2-1; D call uncertain. Trimming stripped 7 bases from V and 0 bases from J, with 7 bases between. CDR3 length equals 13 residues. Per germline, CDR1 SNHLY and CDR2 FYNNEI. In DNA, the CDR3 is TGTGCCAGCACACTCGGCTCCTACAATGAGCAGTTCTTC. Encoded protein: CASTLGSYNEQFF.

V is TRBV18 and J is TRBJ1-1, with D maybe TRBD1 (6 bases). This CDR3 spans 16 amino acids. Per the germline V gene, CDR1 is KGHSH and CDR2 is LQKENI. Deletions cut 3 bases from V and 0 bases from J, with 14 bases between. In nucleotides, the CDR3 is TGTGCCAGCTCACCCCCGGGGGCGCTAATGAACACTGAAGCTTTCTTT. Its protein is CASSPPGALMNTEAFF.

The chain carries TRBV28 and TRBJ2-1; 12 nucleotides line up with TRBD2. The CDR3 extends over 15 amino acids. V lost 8 bases and J lost 7; bases outside the gene matches: 9. Germline-derived CDR1 and CDR2 are MDHEN and SYDVKM. The CDR3 sequence: CASGSSGRAYNEQFF. CDR3 in DNA: TGTGCCAGCGGATCTAGCGGGAGGGCTTATAATGAGCAGTTCTTC.

On this clone itself: One base away lies a much larger clone, so this may be a sequencing read error. The sample carries other DNA sequences with the same CDR3. V usage is TRBV5-1 and J usage is TRBJ2-2; D gene unclear. The CDR3 spans 14 residues. The germline V gene has CDR1 SGHRS and CDR2 YFSETQ. V was trimmed by 0 bases and J by 1 base, leaving 4 bases between them. This CDR3 is CASSLVGNTGELFF. For the CDR3, the DNA is TGCGCCAGCAGCTTGGTGGGGAACACCGGGGAGCTGTTTTTT.

The chain has TRBV5-1 and TRBJ2-1, with 9 nucleotides matching TRBD2. Germline lookup yields CDR1 SGHRS and CDR2 YFSETQ. The CDR3 is 14 amino acids. V gave up 0 bases and J gave up 10 bases; unmatched junction bases: 5. The CDR3 is CASSLVSGSSEQFF. The CDR3 DNA follows: TGCGCCAGCAGCTTGGTTAGCGGGAGTAGCGAGCAGTTCTTC.

The chain employs TRBV18 and TRBJ1-1, with no clear D. The germline V and J ends were trimmed by 1 base and 6 bases, with 9 bases remaining between them. From germline, CDR1 is KGHSH and CDR2 LQKENI. CDR3 size: 13 residues. This CDR3 is CASSPQVAPEAFF. DNA of the CDR3: TGTGCCAGCTCACCACAGGTTGCCCCTGAAGCTTTCTTT.

The J gene is TRBJ2-1, the V gene TRBV11-2, with 12 positions matching TRBD2. CDR3 length: 14 amino acids. J was trimmed by 10 bases and V by 3 bases; bases with no gene match: 4. Germline V gene data show CDR1 as SGHAT and CDR2 as FQNNGV. The CDR3 DNA follows: TGTGCCAGCAGCTTTGGACTAGCGGGGACCGAGCAGTTCTTC. This translates into CASSFGLAGTEQFF.